The 27 T cell receptor beta chains in this list originate from one sample, sequenced in a study of blood T cell repertoires in COVID-19. Profiling relied on immunoSEQ multiplex PCR, and the TCRdb table lists in-frame clones only, not all of them. Of tens of thousands of clones in the sample, around 81% were seen once. The sequenced material came from peripheral blood. The receptor set was obtained from a human donor in a cohort sampled during active COVID-19.

V gene TRBV10-3 combines with J gene TRBJ2-1; the match to TRBD2 covers 9 bases. The CDR3 sequence is 13 residues long. Unmatched junction bases numbered 8, after V lost 11 bases and J lost 6 bases. The germline V gene has CDR1 ENHRY and CDR2 SYGVKD. The CDR3 region has the DNA TGTGCCTTCGCGGGGGGGCAAGGCAATGAGCAGTTCTTC. Protein product: CAFAGGQGNEQFF.

This chain uses TRBV5-1 with TRBJ2-2; the D is unclear. Germline assignment: CDR1 SGHRS and CDR2 YFSETQ. V lost 0 bases and J 5 bases, leaving 11 bases between the germline ends. The CDR3 spans 15 residues. CDR3 coding DNA: TGCGCCAGCAGCTTGGAACAAACGGGTACCGGGGAGCTGTTTTTT. It translates to CASSLEQTGTGELFF.

The rearrangement links TRBV5-1 to TRBJ2-3; TRBD2 matches 12 bases. V gave up 1 base and J gave up 0 bases; unmatched junction bases: 6. The CDR3 totals 18 residues. The V gene's germline CDR1 is SGHRS and CDR2 YFSETQ. The CDR3 loop reads CASSLPGLAGTSTDTQYF. DNA of the CDR3: TGCGCCAGCAGCTTGCCCGGACTAGCGGGGACTAGCACAGATACGCAGTATTTT.

The chain uses TRBV6-5 and TRBJ2-5, with D possibly TRBD1 on 6 matching bases. The ends were cut back, 0 bases at V and 2 bases at J, with 10 bases in the middle. The CDR3 totals 15 residues. Per the germline V gene, CDR1 is MNHEY and CDR2 is SVGAGI. CDR3 bases: TGTGCCAGCAGTTACTCCGGACAGCGGCAAGAGACCCAGTACTTC. Its protein is CASSYSGQRQETQYF.

This clone occurred a few times. The chain combines TRBV5-1 with TRBJ2-3, with 7 bases aligning to TRBD1. V lost 2 bases and J lost 2; bases outside the gene matches: 5. The germline V gene encodes CDR1 SGHRS and CDR2 YFSETQ. The CDR3 runs 15 residues. The CDR3 loop is CASSLPGQNTDTQYF. The CDR3 coding sequence is TGCGCCAGCAGCTTACCGGGACAGAACACAGATACGCAGTATTTT.

The gene calls are TRBV5-4 and TRBJ2-1; weak D call: TRBD1 (5 bases). There are 14 residues in the CDR3. With 0 bases removed from V and 3 bases from J, the gap between germline ends came to 7 bases. CDR1 and CDR2 from the germline V gene are SGHNT and YYREEE (reference sequence). The CDR3 region has the DNA TGTGCCAGCAGCTTGGGACAGAGCTACAATGAGCAGTTCTTC. Its translation: CASSLGQSYNEQFF.

The chain combines TRBV4-2 with TRBJ1-4; TRBD1 aligns across 7 bases. V lost 2 bases and J lost 7; bases outside the gene matches: 4. CDR1 is LGHNA and CDR2 is YNFKEQ in the germline V gene. The CDR3 sequence is 14 residues long. The CDR3 bases are TGTGCCAGCAGCCAACAGGGGGAAAGTGAAAAACTGTTTTTT. This sequence encodes CASSQQGESEKLFF.

This rearrangement joins TRBV6-5 to TRBJ2-3, with TRBD2 as a possible D gene (6 bases). The CDR3 contains 16 residues. Trimming removed 0 bases at V and 3 bases at J, with 13 bases between. Germline V lookup: CDR1 MNHEY, CDR2 SVGAGI. The CDR3 loop reads CASSYSKEGSTDTQYF. CDR3 bases: TGTGCCAGCAGTTACTCGAAGGAGGGAAGTACAGATACGCAGTATTTT.

Here the CDR3 reads CASSLTGDYNEKLFF. Here the CDR3 DNA reads TGTGCCAGCAGTTTAACCGGAGACTATAATGAAAAACTGTTTTTT. V usage is TRBV27 and J usage is TRBJ1-4; D gene unclear. The CDR3 is 15 amino acids. V was trimmed by 2 bases and J by 4 bases, leaving 11 bases between them. CDR1 MNHEY and CDR2 SMNVEV come from the germline V gene (reference sequence).

This clone was counted a single time. The chain combines TRBV18 with TRBJ2-1; D is unclear. The CDR3 consists of 14 residues. Trimming took 0 bases from V and 10 from J, leaving 13 bases between them. Looked up from germline, CDR1 is KGHSH and CDR2 is LQKENI. CDR3 DNA: TGTGCCAGCTCACCACCCCCCCAGGCACACGAGCAGTTCTTC. Protein sequence: CASSPPPQAHEQFF.

The V gene is TRBV7-3, the J gene TRBJ1-2, with D tentatively TRBD1 (5 bases). Looked up from germline, CDR1 is SGHTA and CDR2 is FQGTGA. The CDR3 sequence is 13 residues long. The V end lost 4 bases, the J end lost 1 base, and 7 bases lay between the germline ends. In nucleotides, the CDR3 is TGTGCCAGCAGCTCAGGGCGTAACTATGGCTACACCTTC. Its translation: CASSSGRNYGYTF.

The chain recombines TRBV13 with TRBJ2-1; a weak D match, TRBD1 (5 bases). V lost 6 bases and J lost 10, with 10 bases in between. Looked up from germline, CDR1 is PRHDT and CDR2 is FYEKMQ (reference sequence). The CDR3 contains 11 residues. CDR3 in amino acids: CASRRSGEQFF. CDR3 nucleotides: TGTGCCAGCAGACGCTCAGGGGAGCAGTTCTTC.

V usage is TRBV6-5 and J usage is TRBJ1-5, with 7 bases identical to TRBD1. The CDR3 loop spans 14 amino acids. Trimming cost V 6 bases and J 3 bases; bases outside gene matches: 5. CDR1 and CDR2 from the germline V gene are MNHEY and SVGAGI. CDR3 protein: CASSSGQFNQPQHF. The CDR3, as DNA: TGTGCCAGCAGCTCGGGACAGTTCAATCAGCCCCAGCATTTT.

The chain recombines TRBV6-5 with TRBJ1-6; 7 positions agree with TRBD1. The CDR3 is 16 amino acids. Trimming removed 2 bases from V and 10 bases from J; junction bases left unmatched: 11. Per germline, CDR1 MNHEY and CDR2 SVGAGI. The CDR3 DNA reads TGTGCCAGCAGTTACCATTCCGGGACAGCCGCCTCACCCCTCCACTTT. It is translated as CASSYHSGTAASPLHF.

The chain recombines TRBV5-6 with TRBJ1-6, with TRBD1 identical over 8 bases. CDR1 and CDR2 (germline): SGHDT, YYEEEE. The junction had 9 bases not matched to a gene; V was cut back by 3 bases and J by 10 bases. This CDR3 region has 15 residues. The CDR3 protein is CASSYKDRVGSPLHF. CDR3 DNA: TGTGCCAGCAGCTACAAGGACAGGGTGGGCTCACCCCTCCACTTT.

This chain uses TRBV7-3 with TRBJ2-5; D is possibly TRBD1 (5 bases). CDR1 is SGHTA, CDR2 FQGTGA, per germline. The CDR3 runs 13 residues. V shed 1 base and J shed 3 bases, with 6 bases lying between them. The DNA for the CDR3 is TGTGCCAGCAGCTTAAGCAGGGAAGAGACCCAGTACTTC. Its translation is CASSLSREETQYF.

This CDR3 is CASSQYRGGEQYF. The CDR3, as DNA: TGTGCCAGCAGCCAATACAGGGGTGGCGAGCAGTACTTC. The chain uses TRBV7-9 and TRBJ2-7, with TRBD1 matching 7 bases. The CDR3 is made up of 13 amino acids. Germline-derived CDR1 and CDR2 are SEHNR and FQNEAQ (reference sequence). V was clipped by 5 bases and J by 6 bases; unmatched bases: 7.

This chain links TRBV5-4 with TRBJ1-6; a weak D match, TRBD1 (5 bases). The CDR3 sequence is 16 residues long. V gave up 4 bases and J gave up 7 bases, with 18 bases separating them. Germline V gene lookup returns CDR1 SGHNT and CDR2 YYREEE (reference sequence). The CDR3 coding sequence is TGTGCCAGCAGCGCGGGAGAACGGGGGAGAAATTCACCCCTCCACTTT. It codes for CASSAGERGRNSPLHF.

The chain links TRBV7-9 to TRBJ1-5, with unresolved D. The CDR3 totals 14 residues. Germline V gene data show CDR1 as SEHNR and CDR2 as FQNEAQ (reference sequence). V shed 6 bases and J shed 2 bases, with 11 bases lying between them. The CDR3 region has the DNA TGTGCCAGCAGTCGTGACTGGGGCAATCAGCCCCAGCATTTT. Translating gives CASSRDWGNQPQHF.

The sample holds one count of this clone. One junction end disagrees with the germline gene, perhaps due to a read error. The chain recombines TRBV20-1 with TRBJ1-1; weak D call: TRBD1 (6 bases). CDR1 is DFQATT, CDR2 SNEGSKA, per germline (reference sequence). The CDR3 has 11 residues. CDR3 coding DNA: TGCAGTGCTGTCAATCAATACAGGGTGTCCTTT. Translated: CSAVNQYRVSF.

The V call is TRBV2, the J call TRBJ2-3; 10 nucleotides agree with TRBD1. Germline CDR1 is SNHLY and CDR2 is FYNNEI. The ends lost 5 bases at V and 4 bases at J; junction bases unmatched: 9. This CDR3 is 16 amino acids long. DNA for the CDR3: TGTGCCAGCAGTACCACCGGGACAGGGGTAGCAGATACGCAGTATTTT. Its protein is CASSTTGTGVADTQYF.

V is TRBV5-4 and J is TRBJ2-5; 8 bases agree with TRBD2. The CDR3 loop spans 15 amino acids. V shed 0 bases, J shed 4 bases, and the junction held 5 bases outside the gene matches. CDR1 and CDR2 (germline): SGHNT, YYREEE (reference sequence). CDR3 residues: CASSLGGLVTETQYF. The CDR3 DNA follows: TGTGCCAGCAGCTTGGGGGGACTAGTCACAGAGACCCAGTACTTC.

The chain carries TRBV9 and TRBJ2-1; 12 nucleotides match TRBD2. The V segment lost 4 bases and the J segment 3 bases; nucleotides outside the gene matches: 14. CDR1 is SGDLS and CDR2 is YYNGEE in the germline V gene. The CDR3 consists of 19 residues. CDR3 coding DNA: TGTGCCAGCAGCCCCCGGACTAGCGGGACGATGACTGGCTACAATGAGCAGTTCTTC. Protein product: CASSPRTSGTMTGYNEQFF.

There are many counts of this clone. This chain links TRBV12-2 with TRBJ2-7; the D segment call TRBD1 is taken from the table without a DNA check. TRBV12-2 is designated a pseudogene. This CDR3 is 16 amino acids long. In nucleotides, the CDR3 is TGTGCAAGTCGCTTACCGAGGGACAGGAGCTCCTACGAGCAGTACTTC. It is translated as CASRLPRDRSSYEQYF.

In regard to this clone: Other DNA sequences from this sample encode an identical CDR3 as well. The chain carries TRBV7-9 and TRBJ2-5; 9 nucleotides align to TRBD1. Germline-derived CDR1 and CDR2 are SEHNR and FQNEAQ (reference sequence). V was clipped by 5 bases and J by 2 bases; unmatched bases: 6. This CDR3 comprises 15 residues. In DNA form, the CDR3 reads TGTGCCAGCAGCAAGGACAGGGGACTACAAGAGACCCAGTACTTC. Translating it yields CASSKDRGLQETQYF.

This clone showed up just once. The V and J genes are TRBV19 and TRBJ2-3, with D unresolved. Germline V gene sequence: CDR1 LNHDA, CDR2 SQIVND (reference sequence). Deletions cut 5 bases from V and 1 base from J, with 16 bases between. The CDR3 contains 16 residues. In DNA, the CDR3 is TGTGCCAGTAGTGTGTTCGTCAGGAAAGGCACAGATACGCAGTATTTT. This gives the protein CASSVFVRKGTDTQYF.

In DNA, the CDR3 is TGTGCCAGCAGCCTCGGGGAGGTCCTTGCCGGGGAGCTGTTTTTT. It yields the protein CASSLGEVLAGELFF. The V call is TRBV11-3, the J call TRBJ2-2; TRBD2 is a possible D gene (6 bases). CDR1 SGHNT and CDR2 YENEEA come from the germline V gene. The CDR3 sequence is 15 residues long. V was clipped by 5 bases and J by 6 bases, with 16 bases between them.